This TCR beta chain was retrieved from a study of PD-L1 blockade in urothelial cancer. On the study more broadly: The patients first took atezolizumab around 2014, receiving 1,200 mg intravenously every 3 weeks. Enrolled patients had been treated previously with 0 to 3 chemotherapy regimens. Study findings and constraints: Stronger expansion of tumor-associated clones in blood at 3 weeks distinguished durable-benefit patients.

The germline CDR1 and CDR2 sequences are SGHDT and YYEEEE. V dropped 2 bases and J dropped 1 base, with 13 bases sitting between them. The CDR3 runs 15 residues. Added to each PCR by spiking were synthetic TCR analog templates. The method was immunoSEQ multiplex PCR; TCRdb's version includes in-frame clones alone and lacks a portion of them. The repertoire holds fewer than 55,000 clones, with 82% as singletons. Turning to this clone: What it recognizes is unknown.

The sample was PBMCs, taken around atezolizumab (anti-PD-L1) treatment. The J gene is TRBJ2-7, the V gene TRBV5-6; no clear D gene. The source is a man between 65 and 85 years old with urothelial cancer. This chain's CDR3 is CASSLTPLQSYEQYF. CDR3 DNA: TGTGCCAGCAGCTTAACCCCTCTCCAGTCCTACGAGCAGTACTTC.